This T cell receptor beta chain emerged from a study of blood T cells in healthy people across ages. Germline CDR1 and CDR2: SGHRS and YFSETQ. Trimming stripped 5 bases from V and 2 bases from J, with 10 bases between. This CDR3 contains 13 residues. The authors ran a second PCR of 7 to 11 cycles using a sample-barcoded 5' primer and a J-beta primer mix. TCRdb re-derived calls from the 5' RACE reads in MiXCR, one entry per CDR3 protein. Of about 760,000 distinct CDR3 sequences in the sample, 20% to 30% are singletons; the top ten hold roughly 9%. This clonotype came up a few times. This sample was also put to use in a study of T cells of mothers and their children.

The sequence derives from a boy between 10 and 17 years old in good health. The rearrangement joins TRBV5-1 to TRBJ2-5; no reliable D call. Material for sequencing was blood. DNA of the CDR3: TGCGCCAGCAGTAACAACCCTCAAGAGACCCAGTACTTC. It encodes CASSNNPQETQYF.